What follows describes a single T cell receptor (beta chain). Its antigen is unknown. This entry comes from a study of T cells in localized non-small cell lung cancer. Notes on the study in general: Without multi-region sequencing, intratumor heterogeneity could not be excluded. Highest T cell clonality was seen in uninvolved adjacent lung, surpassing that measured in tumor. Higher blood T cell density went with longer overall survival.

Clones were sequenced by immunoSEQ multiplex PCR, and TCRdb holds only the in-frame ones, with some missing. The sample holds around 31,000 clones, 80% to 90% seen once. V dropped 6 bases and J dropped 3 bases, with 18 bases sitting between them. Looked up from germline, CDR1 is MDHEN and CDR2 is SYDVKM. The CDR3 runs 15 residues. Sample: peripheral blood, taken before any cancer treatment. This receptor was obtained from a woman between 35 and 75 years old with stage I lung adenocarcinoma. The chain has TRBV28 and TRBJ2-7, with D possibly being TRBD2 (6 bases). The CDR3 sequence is CASRPLAGSLYEQYF. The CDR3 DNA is TGTGCCAGCAGACCTCTGGCGGGAAGCCTCTACGAGCAGTACTTC.